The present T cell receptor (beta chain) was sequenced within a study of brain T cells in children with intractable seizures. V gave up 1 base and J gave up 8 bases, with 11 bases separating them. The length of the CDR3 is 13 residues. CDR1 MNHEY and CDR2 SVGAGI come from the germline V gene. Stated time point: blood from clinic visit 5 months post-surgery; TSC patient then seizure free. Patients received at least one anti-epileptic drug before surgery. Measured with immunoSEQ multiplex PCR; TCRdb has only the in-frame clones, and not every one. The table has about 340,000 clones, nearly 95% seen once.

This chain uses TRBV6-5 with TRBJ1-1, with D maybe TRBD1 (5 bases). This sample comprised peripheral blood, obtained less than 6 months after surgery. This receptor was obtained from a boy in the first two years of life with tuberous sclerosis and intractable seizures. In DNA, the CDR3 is TGTGCCAGCAGTTACTACACAGGTGGAGAAGCTTTCTTT. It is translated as CASSYYTGGEAFF.